This T cell receptor beta chain was identified during a study of PD-L1 blockade in urothelial cancer (TCRdb year 2017). For the wider study: All patients started therapy around 2014 and received atezolizumab 1,200 mg intravenously every 3 weeks. Patients had an ECOG performance status of 0 or 1 and had received between 0 and 3 prior chemotherapy regimens. Durable clinical benefit was achieved by nine patients and was not achieved by 20 patients. Blood samples gave median yields of approximately 130,000 T cells and 82,636 unique TCRs, along with a median clonality of approximately 0.08. About nine tenths of the roughly 29 patients were identified as males with urothelial cancer of bladder origin, and a prior smoking history was reported by 18 of 29 patients. The study was an exploratory multi-omic analysis of somatic, immune and clinical correlates of response to PD-L1 blockade with atezolizumab in urothelial cancer. Blood samples were analyzed 3 weeks after the start of treatment (second dose) and 6 weeks after the start of treatment. Pretreatment tumor samples, along with matched peripheral blood serially collected before and after atezolizumab treatment, were subjected to TCR sequencing. Some 30 patients had pretreatment blood TCR-seq, approximately 24 had at least one posttreatment blood collection, and approximately 24 had tumor TCR-seq. Durable clinical benefit was defined as progression-free survival longer than 6 months, and TCR features were also tested against progression-free and overall survival. Whole exome sequencing and RNA sequencing of pretreatment tumors were performed alongside TCR sequencing in the same patients. Study-level results and caveats: Small sample size (n ≈ 28) and many exploratory analyses mean the results are intended to be hypothesis-generating. Improved progression-free and overall survival was associated with having pretreatment peripheral blood TCR clonality below the median. At 3 weeks after the start of treatment, tumor-associated TCR clones in peripheral blood had expanded more in patients with durable benefit (n ≈ 24, p = 0.022).

With regard to this clone: Its antigen remains undetermined. One end of the junction is discordant with germline, which a read error may explain.

Each PCR received spiked-in synthetic TCR analog templates so that absolute template abundance could be estimated from read counts. The immunoSEQ assay was used to amplify TCRbeta CDR3 regions from genomic DNA with bias-controlled V and J gene primers. Rearranged TCRbeta segments were sequenced at approximately 20X coverage. Processing in the source paper ran as follows. Clustering was used to correct sequencing errors, and CDR3s were annotated against IMGT to assign V, D and J genes. Only productive TCRbeta rearrangements were used in downstream analyses, excluding out-of-frame or stop-codon sequences. To compute clonality, Shannon entropy was normalized by the log of the number of unique productive sequences and then subtracted from one. Fisher's exact test with Benjamini-Hochberg correction, at a threshold of adjusted p below 0.01, was used to find clones that differed between time points or between blood and tumor. The immuneACCESS repertoire file appears here via TCRdb, limited to in-frame rearrangements. These files lack a portion of the clones; in checked studies, under half of the deficit traces to unresolved V genes, and the cause of the others is not known. For V, J and clone size, that table is used; D and trimming come from the DNA. The sample table holds tens of thousands of clones, of which over 75% were seen once. The ten largest make up roughly 14% of the sample.

The CDR3 contains 16 residues, cysteine and phenylalanine counted. The CDR3 DNA has 48 bases and is translated from base 1. The germline V gene specifies SGHRS as CDR1 and YFSETQ as CDR2. Interpreted using the paper, the time point label stands for: pretreatment peripheral blood. A cohort of 25 to 30 patients with locally advanced or metastatic urothelial carcinoma, treated at Memorial Sloan Kettering on a trial protocol, was included. Peripheral blood mononuclear cells were collected from each patient pretreatment and during treatment, giving between 1 and 8 total time points per patient. The Qiagen DNeasy Blood extraction kit was used to purify genomic DNA from total PBMCs and tumor samples. Collected pretreatment and during treatment, PBMCs were isolated and stored as previously described.

The source is a man in his sixties with urothelial cancer. The sequencing here drew on PBMCs, taken around atezolizumab (anti-PD-L1) treatment. The V and J genes are TRBV5-1 and TRBJ2-1, and possibly TRBD2, on 5 matching bases. The sequence in DNA is TGCGCCAGCAGCTTGGGGGCTAGCCTTTCCTCCAATGAGCAGTTCTTC. Its protein product is CASSLGASLSSNEQFF.